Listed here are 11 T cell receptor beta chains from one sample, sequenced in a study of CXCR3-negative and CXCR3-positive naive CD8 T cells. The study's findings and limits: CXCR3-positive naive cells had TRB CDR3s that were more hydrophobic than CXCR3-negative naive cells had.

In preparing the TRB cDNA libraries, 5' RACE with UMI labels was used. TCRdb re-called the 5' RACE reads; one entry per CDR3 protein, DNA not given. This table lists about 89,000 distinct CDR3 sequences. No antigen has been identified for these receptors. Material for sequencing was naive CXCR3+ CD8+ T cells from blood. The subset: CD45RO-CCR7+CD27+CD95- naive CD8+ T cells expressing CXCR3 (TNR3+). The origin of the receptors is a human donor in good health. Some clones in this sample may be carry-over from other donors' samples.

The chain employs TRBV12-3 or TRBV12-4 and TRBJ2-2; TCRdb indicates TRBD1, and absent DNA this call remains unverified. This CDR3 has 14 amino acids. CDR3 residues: CASTLGPNTGELFF.

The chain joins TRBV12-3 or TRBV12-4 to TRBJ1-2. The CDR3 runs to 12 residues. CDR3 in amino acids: CAMTGEDYGYTF.

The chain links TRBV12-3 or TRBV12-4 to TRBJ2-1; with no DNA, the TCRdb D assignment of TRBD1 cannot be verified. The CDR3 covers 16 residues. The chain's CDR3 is CASSLPTGEPYNEQFF.

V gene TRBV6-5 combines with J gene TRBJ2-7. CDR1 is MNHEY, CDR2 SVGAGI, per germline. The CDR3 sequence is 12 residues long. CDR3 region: CASSYGMGEQYF.

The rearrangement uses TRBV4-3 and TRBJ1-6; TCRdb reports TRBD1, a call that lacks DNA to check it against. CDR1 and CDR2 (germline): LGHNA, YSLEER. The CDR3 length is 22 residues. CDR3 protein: CASSQEQNDRGGFDSYNSPLHF.

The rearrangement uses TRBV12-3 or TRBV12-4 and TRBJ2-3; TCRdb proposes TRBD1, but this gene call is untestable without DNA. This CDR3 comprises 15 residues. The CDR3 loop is CASSFGTGSTDTQYF.

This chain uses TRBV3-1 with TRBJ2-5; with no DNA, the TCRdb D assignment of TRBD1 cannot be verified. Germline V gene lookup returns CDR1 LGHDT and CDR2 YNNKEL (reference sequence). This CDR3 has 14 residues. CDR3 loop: CASSQDRGGGTQYF.

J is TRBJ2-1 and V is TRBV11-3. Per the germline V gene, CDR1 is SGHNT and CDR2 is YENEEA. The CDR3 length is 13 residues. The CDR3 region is CASLDRSYNEQFF.

CDR3 amino acids: CASSTNRPGQGYHEQYF. V gene TRBV7-9 combines with J gene TRBJ2-7; lacking DNA, the TRBD1 call made by TCRdb goes unchecked. There are 17 residues in the CDR3. Germline V gives CDR1 SEHNR, CDR2 FQNEAQ (reference sequence).

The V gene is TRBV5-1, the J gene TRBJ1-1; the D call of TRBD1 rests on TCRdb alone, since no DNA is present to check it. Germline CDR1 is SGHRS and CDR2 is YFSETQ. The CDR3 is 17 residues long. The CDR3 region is CASSFERQPTSNTEAFF.

This CDR3 is CASSPLGYEQYF. This chain uses TRBV5-1 with TRBJ2-7. CDR1 SGHRS and CDR2 YFSETQ come from the germline V gene. The CDR3 has 12 amino acids.